These T cell receptor beta chains were read from a single sample in a study of blood T cell repertoires in COVID-19. Clones were read by immunoSEQ multiplex PCR, and TCRdb kept only the in-frame ones, dropping some. The sample holds around 150,000 clones, roughly 80% seen once. The sequenced sample consisted of peripheral blood. The receptor set was obtained from a woman between 50 and 59 years old with active or convalescent COVID-19. CDR3s include the opening cysteine and the closing phenylalanine or tryptophan. D genes are given only for firm matches. Part of the rows lack a size; the others show once, few, many or a class for expanded clones.

15	TRBV20-1	NA	TRBD1	TRBJ1-5	TGCAGTGCTAGTTTCGGGACAGGACTAGATCAGCCCCAGCATTTT	CSASFGTGLDQPQHF
11	TRBV7-9	NA	NA	TRBJ1-2	TGTGCCAGCACCTCCGTTGAGGGCTACACCTTC	CASTSVEGYTF
14	TRBV24-1	NA	TRBD2	TRBJ2-3	TGTGCCACCAGTGATCCTGCTAGCGGGTGGGGGCAGTATTTT	CATSDPASGWGQYF
15	TRBV5-1	NA	TRBD1	TRBJ2-7	TGCGCCAGCAGCCTTGGGACAGGATTTTTCTACGAGCAGTACTTC	CASSLGTGFFYEQYF
13	TRBV5-5	NA	TRBD1	TRBJ2-7	TGTGCCAGCAGCCAAGGACAGGTATCCGAGCAGTACTTC	CASSQGQVSEQYF
16	TRBV7-2	NA	TRBD1	TRBJ2-1	TGTGCCAGCAGCTTACAAGGGACAGGGGGCCGAGGTGAGCAGTTCTTC	CASSLQGTGGRGEQFF
15	TRBV6-6	NA	TRBD1	TRBJ1-3	TGTGCCAGCAGCCTTTCAGGGGGCAAGGGAAACACCATATATTTT	CASSLSGGKGNTIYF
16	TRBV27	NA	TRBD2	TRBJ2-1	TGTGCCAGCAGAAGACGGACTAGCGGGAGAACGAATGAGCAGTTCTTC	CASRRRTSGRTNEQFF
14	TRBV6-5	NA	TRBD1	TRBJ1-3	TGTGCCAGCAGTAGGACAGGCTCTGGAAACACCATATATTTT	CASSRTGSGNTIYF
15	TRBV7-2	NA	TRBD1	TRBJ2-7	TGTGCCAGCAGCTTAGCTGACAGGGGCCCCTCCGAGCAGTACTTC	CASSLADRGPSEQYF
15	TRBV20-1	many	NA	TRBJ1-5	TGCAGTGCTAGTTCGCCACTCGGGAGCAATCAGCCCCAGCATTTT	CSASSPLGSNQPQHF
14	TRBV6-5	NA	TRBD1	TRBJ1-3	TGTGCCAGCACGACAGGGTCCTCTGGAAACACCATATATTTT	CASTTGSSGNTIYF
15	TRBV7-2	NA	NA	TRBJ2-1	TGTGCCAGCAGCTTAGTGAGCCAGGGCGGGATTGAGCAGTTCTTC	CASSLVSQGGIEQFF
18	TRBV19	NA	TRBD2	TRBJ2-2	TGTGCCAGTACCCGGTCCTCCGGCACTAGCGGGGGGGCCGGGGAGCTGTTTTTT	CASTRSSGTSGGAGELFF
14	TRBV20-1	NA	NA	TRBJ1-4	TGCAGTGCTAGTGACGACAGGTCGGATGAAAAACTGTTTTTT	CSASDDRSDEKLFF
13	TRBV25-1	NA	NA	TRBJ1-1	TGTGCCAGCAGCCGTAAAGGGGACACTGAAGCTTTCTTT	CASSRKGDTEAFF
14	TRBV19	NA	NA	TRBJ1-6	TGTGCCAGTAGTATGGGGAGTTATAATTCACCCCTCCACTTT	CASSMGSYNSPLHF
17	TRBV5-4	NA	TRBD1	TRBJ1-1	TGTGCCAGCAGCTTAGGGGGCTTTTCGACAGGGAACACTGAAGCTTTCTTT	CASSLGGFSTGNTEAFF
17	TRBV6-1	NA	NA	TRBJ1-4	TGTGCCAGCAGTGCCCCAGGTTACGGCGCCGATAATGAAAAACTGTTTTTT	CASSAPGYGADNEKLFF
15	TRBV6-1	NA	NA	TRBJ1-4	TGTGCCAGCAGTGAAAACTGGGGCCTTAATGAAAAACTGTTTTTT	CASSENWGLNEKLFF